Presented here are 26 T cell receptor beta chains from one specimen sequenced in a study of early T cells in non-severe SARS-CoV-2 infection. One entry per CDR3 protein, called by TCRdb with MiXCR from the 5' RACE reads. The repertoire consists of 98,000 or so distinct CDR3 sequences, with over 9.5% occurring once and the leading ten covering 3.5% to 5%. Sample: whole blood, taken at baseline. The source is an adult who was a healthcare worker with PCR-confirmed SARS-CoV-2 infection or an uninfected control (not recorded which).

This clonotype was counted at least ten times. The chain links TRBV5-1 to TRBJ2-7; D unresolved. This CDR3 has 13 residues. V was clipped by 4 bases and J by 3 bases, with 11 bases between them. Germline values: CDR1 SGHRS, CDR2 YFSETQ. The CDR3 is CASSRLEVYEQYF. The CDR3 DNA sequence: TGCGCCAGCAGCCGTCTTGAAGTCTACGAGCAGTACTTC.

There are a few counts of this clonotype. The chain couples TRBV10-2 to TRBJ1-5; D remains ambiguous. Deletions cut 3 bases from V and 7 bases from J, with 13 bases between. Per the germline V gene, CDR1 is WSHSY and CDR2 is SAAADI. The CDR3 is made up of 14 amino acids. The CDR3 bases are TGCGCCAGCAGTGATTCAGGCATGATACAGCCCCAGCATTTT. The encoded protein is CASSDSGMIQPQHF.

The chain couples TRBV2 to TRBJ2-7; TRBD2 agrees at 7 bases. There are 16 residues in the CDR3. Germline CDR1 reads SNHLY; CDR2 reads FYNNEI. J lost 2 bases, V lost 7 bases, and 14 bases had no gene match. The CDR3 DNA sequence: TGTGCCAGCACCTACCGTGGGGGGGAGCTTACCTACGAGCAGTACTTC. This codes for CASTYRGGELTYEQYF.

This clonotype was found a few times. V gene TRBV18 combines with J gene TRBJ2-7, with D maybe TRBD1 (6 bases). The germline CDR1 and CDR2 sequences are KGHSH and LQKENI. This CDR3 contains 14 residues. V lost 4 bases and J 0 bases, leaving 10 bases between the germline ends. In DNA, the CDR3 is TGTGCCAGCTCACGGGCGGACAGCTCCTACGAGCAGTACTTC. As protein: CASSRADSSYEQYF.

A few counts support this clonotype. This sequence joins TRBV6-4 and TRBJ2-7; 12 nucleotides agree with TRBD2. This CDR3 region has 15 residues. J gave up 2 bases and V 6 bases, and 5 bases lay outside the gene matches. Germline CDR1 is MRHNA and CDR2 is SNTAGT. DNA for the CDR3: TGTGCCAGCAGGCGACTAGCGGGAGACACCTACGAGCAGTACTTC. It encodes CASRRLAGDTYEQYF.

This clonotype appeared a few times. V usage is TRBV2 and J usage is TRBJ1-1, with D unclear. CDR3 length equals 14 residues. Between the trimmed V and J ends, which lost 3 bases and 4 bases, there was a span of 12 bases. Germline-derived CDR1 and CDR2 are SNHLY and FYNNEI. CDR3 bases: TGTGCCAGCAGTGATTTCCGGGGTCGCACTGAAGCTTTCTTT. Translation gives CASSDFRGRTEAFF.

In its sample, this clonotype was seen many times. This chain uses TRBV25-1 with TRBJ1-1; tentative D call: TRBD1 (5 bases). V was shortened by 5 bases and J by 4 bases, with 17 bases between the two germline ends. The CDR3 has 15 amino acids. Germline values: CDR1 MGHDK, CDR2 SYGVNS. The CDR3 sequence: CASSTTGGVLTEAFF. DNA of the CDR3: TGTGCCAGCAGTACCACCGGGGGGGTCCTCACTGAAGCTTTCTTT.

This rearrangement joins TRBV27 to TRBJ2-1, with D possibly being TRBD2 (6 bases). V dropped 0 bases and J dropped 9 bases, with 18 bases sitting between them. CDR3 size: 16 residues. Germline V gene sequence: CDR1 MNHEY, CDR2 SMNVEV (reference sequence). The CDR3 region is CASSLSQTVGRGEQFF. The CDR3 nucleotides read TGTGCCAGCAGTTTATCGCAGACAGTGGGGCGGGGTGAGCAGTTCTTC.

This clonotype occurred many times. This chain joins TRBV7-6 and TRBJ2-1, with D tentatively TRBD2 (6 bases). Germline CDR1 and CDR2: SGHVS and FNYEAQ. Trimming took off 2 bases at V and 15 bases at J, with 17 bases between the two ends. There are 13 residues in the CDR3. In DNA, the CDR3 is TGTGCCAGCAGCTTAAAGATAGCGGAGGCTCCGTTCTTC. This codes for CASSLKIAEAPFF.

The table lists this clonotype with a few counts. The chain carries TRBV15 and TRBJ2-4, with 7 nucleotides matching TRBD1. V lost 0 bases and J lost 7; bases outside the gene matches: 12. The CDR3 spans 17 residues. Germline lookup yields CDR1 LNHNV and CDR2 YYDKDF (reference sequence). The CDR3 coding sequence is TGTGCCACCAGCAGAGAACCCCTCACAGGGACAGTGAACATTCAGTACTTC. This gives the protein CATSREPLTGTVNIQYF.

This clonotype occurred a few times. The rearrangement uses TRBV11-1 and TRBJ1-1; no reliable D call. This CDR3 comprises 17 residues. With 2 bases removed from V and 2 bases from J, the gap between germline ends came to 18 bases. CDR1 is SGHAT, CDR2 FQDESV, per germline (reference sequence). The CDR3, as DNA: TGTGCCAGCAGCTTATTTGGAATGGTTGGCAGAAACACTGAAGCTTTCTTT. Protein: CASSLFGMVGRNTEAFF.

This chain connects TRBV24-1 to TRBJ2-1; D call uncertain. Per germline, CDR1 KGHDR and CDR2 SFDVKD. This CDR3 spans 11 amino acids. V lost 0 bases, J lost 9 bases, and 2 bases lay in between. CDR3 loop: CATSDLIEQFF. CDR3 coding DNA: TGTGCCACCAGTGATTTGATTGAGCAGTTCTTC.

The genes are TRBV12-3 or TRBV12-4 and TRBJ1-1; TRBD1 aligns across 8 bases. This CDR3 is built from 13 residues. The V and J ends lost 8 bases and 5 bases, in that order; junction bases with no gene match: 7. The DNA of the CDR3 is TGTGCCAGCGGACAGGGCGCGAGAACTGAAGCTTTCTTT. The encoded protein is CASGQGARTEAFF.

A few counts support this clonotype. V gene TRBV13 combines with J gene TRBJ1-6, with 7 bases lining up with TRBD1. The V segment lost 4 bases and the J segment 6 bases; nucleotides outside the gene matches: 6. The germline V gene has CDR1 PRHDT and CDR2 FYEKMQ (reference sequence). The CDR3 is 15 amino acids. CDR3 loop: CASSSTPGGNSPLHF. Written as DNA, the CDR3 is TGTGCCAGCAGCTCTACACCAGGGGGTAATTCACCCCTCCACTTT.

This clonotype was recorded a few times. The V call is TRBV6-6, the J call TRBJ1-1, with TRBD1 matching 8 bases. V gave up 4 bases and J gave up 0 bases; unmatched junction bases: 4. Germline CDR1 is MNHNY and CDR2 is SVGAGI (reference sequence). This CDR3 is 15 amino acids long. This chain's CDR3 is CASSFTDRVNTEAFF. CDR3 nucleotide sequence: TGTGCCAGCAGTTTTACGGACAGGGTGAACACTGAAGCTTTCTTT.

In its sample, this clonotype was seen a few times. The rearrangement joins TRBV3-1 to TRBJ2-3; TRBD2 matches at 13 bases. The CDR3 loop spans 16 amino acids. V shed 3 bases and J 8 bases; nucleotides not matched to a gene: 8. The germline CDR1 and CDR2 sequences are LGHDT and YNNKEL (reference sequence). The CDR3 loop is CASSQRTSGGPVTQYF. The CDR3 DNA reads as TGTGCCAGCAGCCAGAGGACTAGCGGGGGACCTGTTACGCAGTATTTT.

This clonotype was observed at least ten times. This chain uses TRBV7-3 with TRBJ2-3; D gene unclear. CDR3 length: 16 amino acids. CDR1 and CDR2 (germline): SGHTA, FQGTGA. Trimming took 4 bases from V and 1 from J, leaving 15 bases between them. The CDR3 reads CASSSRPRTGTDTQYF. The DNA for the CDR3 is TGTGCCAGCAGCTCCCGCCCCAGGACGGGCACAGATACGCAGTATTTT.

This clonotype has ten or more counts. This rearrangement joins TRBV7-3 to TRBJ1-1; no firm D call. The CDR3 sequence is 15 residues long. Germline values: CDR1 SGHTA, CDR2 FQGTGA. Trimming removed 2 bases at V and 1 base at J, with 11 bases between. CDR3 bases: TGTGCCAGCAGCTTACAACAGATAAGGAACACTGAAGCTTTCTTT. This sequence encodes CASSLQQIRNTEAFF.

This clonotype has more than one count but fewer than ten. The chain joins TRBV7-6 to TRBJ1-3; no definite D call. V was clipped by 5 bases and J by 3 bases, with 14 bases between them. This CDR3 comprises 15 residues. Germline V CDR1 and CDR2: SGHVS, FNYEAQ. CDR3 region: CASSAPPNGGNTIYF. The CDR3 bases are TGTGCCAGCAGCGCCCCACCGAACGGTGGAAACACCATATATTTT.

The CDR3 region is CSVAPAQETQYF. CDR3 nucleotides: TGCAGCGTTGCGCCGGCCCAAGAGACCCAGTACTTC. This chain joins TRBV29-1 and TRBJ2-5; D not certain. Trimming left V 4 bases short and J 1 base short, with 7 bases between. The germline gives CDR1 SQVTM, CDR2 ANQGSEA. CDR3 size: 12 residues.

This clonotype was seen repeatedly, ten times or more. The rearrangement uses TRBV20-1 and TRBJ1-1; the D gene is possibly TRBD1 (5 bases). This CDR3 has 14 residues. Trimming removed 0 bases from V and 5 bases from J, with 13 bases in between. Germline CDR1 DFQATT, CDR2 SNEGSKA (reference sequence). CDR3 loop: CSARDRRGRTEAFF. The CDR3 DNA reads TGCAGTGCTAGAGATAGACGGGGGAGGACTGAAGCTTTCTTT.

Only a few counts were recorded for this clonotype. The chain employs TRBV20-1 and TRBJ1-2; D ambiguous. Germline CDR1 and CDR2: DFQATT and SNEGSKA (reference sequence). The CDR3 totals 14 residues. Trimming left V 0 bases short and J 0 bases short, with 8 bases between. This CDR3 reads CSARDRGTNYGYTF. DNA of the CDR3: TGCAGTGCTAGAGATCGTGGAACTAACTATGGCTACACCTTC.

This clonotype was counted between two and nine times. One end of the junction is discordant with germline, which a read error may explain. The V and J genes are TRBV9 and TRBJ1-2; possibly TRBD1 for D (6 bases). The CDR3 spans 15 residues. Germline V lookup: CDR1 SGDLS, CDR2 YYNGEE. The CDR3 sequence is CASSVEPGANFGYTF. The CDR3 nucleotides read TGTGCCAGCAGCGTAGAGCCGGGGGCGAACTTTGGCTACACCTTC. The whole variable domain, filled in from reference TRBV9 and TRBJ1-2, reads DSGVTQTPKHLITATGQRVTLRCSPRSGDLSVYWYQQSLDQGLQFLIQYYNGEERAKGNILERFSAQQFPDLHSELNLSSLELGDSALYFCASSVEPGANFGYTFGSGTRLTVV.

The chain has TRBV14 and TRBJ2-5; unclear D gene. Germline CDR1 reads SGHDN; CDR2 reads FVKESK. The germline V and J ends were trimmed by 3 bases and 2 bases, with 7 bases remaining between them. This CDR3 has 13 residues. Here the CDR3 reads CASSHGLQETQYF. The CDR3, as DNA: TGTGCCAGCAGCCACGGGTTACAAGAGACCCAGTACTTC.

This clonotype was detected only a few times. This chain connects TRBV20-1 to TRBJ2-7, with D unresolved. This CDR3 contains 10 residues. Germline V gene data show CDR1 as DFQATT and CDR2 as SNEGSKA (reference sequence). The V gene lost 4 bases and the J gene lost 5 bases, with 6 bases spanning the gap. The CDR3 DNA reads TGCAGTGCTACAGACCACGAGCAGTACTTC. Translating gives CSATDHEQYF.

The chain has TRBV7-6 and TRBJ2-1; TRBD1 might be the D (6 bases). This CDR3 is 13 amino acids long. V lost 5 bases, J lost 4 bases, and 9 bases lay in between. CDR1 and CDR2 (germline): SGHVS, FNYEAQ. CDR3 residues: CASSLTGYNEQFF. The CDR3 coding sequence is TGTGCCAGCAGCCTCACAGGGTACAATGAGCAGTTCTTC.